These 12 T cell receptor beta chains were sequenced from one sample in a study of regulatory T cells in long-lasting Graves disease. Investigators prepared the TCR beta libraries by applying iRepertoire HTBI primers and Arm-PCR of CDR3 regions. TCRdb reprocessed the multiplex PCR reads with MiXCR, giving one entry per CDR3 protein. In the table there are approximately 400,000 distinct CDR3 sequences, 23% of which are singletons. Time point indicated: persistent/refractory GD, antithyroid drugs over 5 years with positive TRAb. PBMCs provided the RNA from which the TCR library was made. The material was peripheral blood mononuclear cells (PBMCs), obtained when the disease was refractory, from a patient treated with antithyroid drugs. Receptor source: a female donor with Graves disease.

The chain is built from TRBV2 and TRBJ1-2; TRBD1 agrees at 9 bases. The V gene end was trimmed by 1 base and the J gene end by 2 bases; junction bases not matched to a gene: 2. CDR1 and CDR2 (germline): SNHLY, FYNNEI. The CDR3 runs 15 residues. CDR3 loop: CASSEVGTGNYGYTF. The CDR3 DNA reads as TGTGCCAGCAGTGAAGTGGGGACAGGGAACTATGGCTACACCTTC. Using reference TRBV2 and TRBJ1-2 for the parts outside the CDR3, the full variable domain is EPEVTQTPSHQVTQMGQEVILRCVPISNHLYFYWYRQILGQKVEFLVSFYNNEISEKSEIFDDQFSVERPDGSNFTLKIRSTKLEDSAMYFCASSEVGTGNYGYTFGSGTRLTVV.

The rearrangement joins TRBV2 to TRBJ2-2; D gene uncertain. V lost 2 bases and J 0 bases, leaving 7 bases between the germline ends. The CDR3 loop spans 15 amino acids. Germline V lookup: CDR1 SNHLY, CDR2 FYNNEI. In nucleotides, the CDR3 is TGTGCCAGCAGTGAACGGGCACCGAACACCGGGGAGCTGTTTTTT. Protein sequence: CASSERAPNTGELFF.

This clonotype has just a few counts. The V gene is TRBV19, the J gene TRBJ1-2; the match to TRBD1 covers 7 bases. The CDR3 loop spans 14 amino acids. Germline V gives CDR1 LNHDA, CDR2 SQIVND (reference sequence). The trim removed 7 bases at V and 8 bases at J, leaving 13 bases unmatched. The CDR3 protein is CASTTDRTDGGYTF. The CDR3 DNA reads TGTGCCAGTACCACGGACAGGACGGATGGGGGCTACACCTTC.

In this sample, this clonotype turned up many times. The chain links TRBV6-1 to TRBJ1-1; 7 positions agree with TRBD1. Trimming took 0 bases from V and 5 from J; bases not matched to a gene: 15. The CDR3 has 18 residues. Germline V CDR1 and CDR2: MNHNS, SASEGT. CDR3 amino acids: CASSEAGRGSMWSTEAFF. The DNA for the CDR3 is TGTGCCAGCAGTGAAGCGGGCAGGGGGTCGATGTGGAGTACTGAAGCTTTCTTT.

This clonotype was recorded many times. The chain is built from TRBV24-1 and TRBJ1-2, with 9 bases aligning to TRBD1. Germline loops: CDR1 KGHDR, CDR2 SFDVKD. CDR3 length: 16 residues. The junction had 9 bases not matched to a gene; V was cut back by 4 bases and J by 4 bases. CDR3 sequence: CATSDRTGDRGYGYTF. Here the CDR3 DNA reads TGTGCCACCAGTGACCGGACAGGGGACCGGGGCTATGGCTACACCTTC.

Comments on this clonotype: Just one base apart from a much larger clone, this may be a read error. No conserved phenylalanine or tryptophan is present at the end of the CDR3, so a read error is the likely explanation. V gene TRBV29-1 combines with J gene TRBJ1-2; no firm D call. V dropped 0 bases and J dropped 6 bases, with 5 bases sitting between them. Germline CDR1 reads SQVTM; CDR2 reads ANQGSEA. The CDR3 extends over 11 amino acids. This CDR3 is CSVEDVNGYTS. CDR3 sequence (DNA): TGCAGCGTTGAAGATGTTAATGGCTACACCTCC.

This clonotype was seen at least ten times. CDR3 in DNA: TGTGCCAGCAAACCGGGACCGTATAATTCACCCCTCCACTTT. It specifies CASKPGPYNSPLHF. The chain employs TRBV12-3 or TRBV12-4 and TRBJ1-6; a possible D gene is TRBD1 (5 bases). V was clipped by 7 bases and J by 4 bases, with 11 bases between them. The CDR3 spans 14 residues.

This clonotype was detected a few times. This rearrangement joins TRBV12-3 or TRBV12-4 to TRBJ1-5; D gene ambiguous. Between the trimmed V and J ends, which lost 1 base and 3 bases, there was a span of 7 bases. This CDR3 spans 14 amino acids. This chain's CDR3 is CASSLDGYNQPQHF. CDR3 sequence (DNA): TGTGCCAGCAGTTTAGACGGCTACAATCAGCCCCAGCATTTT.

The gene calls are TRBV7-9 and TRBJ1-1; D is unclear. The germline V gene encodes CDR1 SEHNR and CDR2 FQNEAQ (reference sequence). Trimming pared 5 bases from V and 7 bases from J, leaving 11 bases between. The CDR3 spans 12 residues. CDR3: CASSHSAFEAFF. Written as DNA, the CDR3 is TGTGCCAGCAGCCACAGCGCTTTTGAAGCTTTCTTT.

The chain carries TRBV24-1 and TRBJ2-2; possibly TRBD1 or TRBD2 for D (5 bases each). CDR1 and CDR2 from the germline V gene are KGHDR and SFDVKD. Trimming took off 4 bases at V and 3 bases at J, with 14 bases between the two ends. There are 16 residues in the CDR3. The CDR3: CATSEPGTPYTGELFF. CDR3 DNA: TGTGCCACCAGTGAGCCCGGGACCCCTTACACCGGGGAGCTGTTTTTT.

This clonotype was observed a handful of times. CDR3 sequence reads: CASSYSRQTPYEQYF. In nucleotides, the CDR3 is TGTGCCAGCAGTTACTCGAGGCAGACACCCTACGAGCAGTACTTC. The chain joins TRBV6-5 to TRBJ2-7; no firm D call. CDR1 is MNHEY and CDR2 is SVGAGI in the germline V gene. Trimming took 0 bases from V and 2 from J, leaving 11 bases between them. CDR3 length: 15 residues.

The chain carries TRBV20-1 and TRBJ2-1, with a possible D match to TRBD2 (6 bases). The CDR3 is made up of 14 amino acids. V shed 2 bases and J shed 7 bases, with 15 bases lying between them. Germline values: CDR1 DFQATT, CDR2 SNEGSKA (reference sequence). Here the CDR3 DNA reads TGCAGTGCTAGAAGGCGGGATCTCGGGAATGAGCAGTTCTTC. Protein: CSARRRDLGNEQFF.